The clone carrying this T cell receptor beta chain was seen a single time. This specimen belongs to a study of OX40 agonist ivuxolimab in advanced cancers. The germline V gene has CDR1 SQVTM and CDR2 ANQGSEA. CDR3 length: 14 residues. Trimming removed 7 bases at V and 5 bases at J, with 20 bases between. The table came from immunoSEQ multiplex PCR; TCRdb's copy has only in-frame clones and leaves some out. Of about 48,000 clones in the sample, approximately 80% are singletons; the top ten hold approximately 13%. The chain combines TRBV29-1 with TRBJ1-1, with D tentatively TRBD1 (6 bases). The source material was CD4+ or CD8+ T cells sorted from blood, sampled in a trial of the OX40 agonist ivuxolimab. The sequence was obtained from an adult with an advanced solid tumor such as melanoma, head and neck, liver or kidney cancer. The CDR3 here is CSAIGGVPATEAFF. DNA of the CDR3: TGCAGCGCAATAGGGGGGGTTCCCGCGACTGAAGCTTTCTTT. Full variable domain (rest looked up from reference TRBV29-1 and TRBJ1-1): SAVISQKPSRDICQRGTSLTIQCQVDSQVTMMFWYRQQPGQSLTLIATANQGSEATYESGFVIDKFPISRPNLTFSTLTVSNMSPEDSSIYLCSAIGGVPATEAFFGQGTRLTVV.